A single sample gave rise to the 28 T cell receptor beta chains below, sequenced in a study of T cell repertoires in cytomegalovirus infection (dated by TCRdb to between 2019 and 2020). The run used an Illumina HiSeq 1500. TCRdb reran the public reads through fastp at Q25 and MiXCR, keeping productive beta chains. One record per CDR3 amino acid sequence lists the most common genes and DNA. The sample table contains some 200,000 distinct CDR3 sequences; only one count was recorded for around 40% of them. Approximately 60% of the sample lies in the top ten. Per the publication, the treatment or condition label means: in vitro stimulation with specific CMV peptide epitopes to enrich CMV-specific T cells. These TCRs are of unknown antigen specificity. The material was CD8+ T cells from cultured PBMCs, obtained from culture after CMV antigen stimulation. Receptor source: a human donor in good health (CMV status not recorded). Some clones in this sample may be carry-over from other donors' samples.

This clonotype was detected a few times. The chain couples TRBV7-6 to TRBJ2-1; TRBD2 matches 7 bases. The CDR3 is 16 residues long. Germline lookup yields CDR1 SGHVS and CDR2 FNYEAQ. The V segment lost 5 bases and the J segment 1 base; nucleotides outside the gene matches: 8. The CDR3 region has the DNA TGTGCCAGCAGCCCGCCTAGCGGTCCTTCCTACAATGAGCAGTTCTTC. Its translation: CASSPPSGPSYNEQFF.

This sequence joins TRBV7-8 and TRBJ2-1, with TRBD2 as a possible D gene (5 bases). The CDR3 totals 14 residues. Looked up from germline, CDR1 is SGHVS and CDR2 is FQNEAQ. With 11 bases removed from V and 2 bases from J, the gap between germline ends came to 16 bases. The DNA of the CDR3 is TGTGCCGCCGGCCCCAACGGGGCCTACAATGAGCAGTTCTTC. Translating gives CAAGPNGAYNEQFF.

There are a few counts of this clonotype. The chain joins TRBV10-2 to TRBJ2-5; a weak D match, TRBD2 (6 bases). Per the germline V gene, CDR1 is WSHSY and CDR2 is SAAADI. This CDR3 region has 15 residues. The germline V and J ends were trimmed by 6 bases and 4 bases, with 18 bases remaining between them. The chain's CDR3 is CASSPDLAGTETQYF. CDR3 bases: TGCGCCAGCAGCCCGGACCTGGCGGGGACAGAGACCCAGTACTTC.

This clonotype was detected only a few times. The V call is TRBV7-9, the J call TRBJ2-7; 9 bases are a match to TRBD2. With V trimmed by 3 bases and J by 6 bases, 9 bases remained unmatched. CDR1 is SEHNR and CDR2 is FQNEAQ in the germline V gene (reference sequence). The CDR3 has 15 amino acids. The CDR3, as DNA: TGTGCCAGCAGCTTCATATTGGGCGGGAGGGGCGAGCAGTACTTC. This translates into CASSFILGGRGEQYF. The whole variable domain, filled in from reference TRBV7-9 and TRBJ2-7, reads DTGVSQNPRHKITKRGQNVTFRCDPISEHNRLYWYRQTLGQGPEFLTYFQNEAQLEKSRLLSDRFSAERPKGSFSTLEIQRTEQGDSAMYLCASSFILGGRGEQYFGPGTRLTVT.

There are a few counts of this clonotype. The rearrangement uses TRBV7-8 and TRBJ2-1; D not certain. Trimming removed 5 bases at V and 10 bases at J, with 18 bases between. In germline, CDR1 is SGHVS, CDR2 FQNEAQ. The CDR3 has 14 amino acids. CDR3 nucleotide sequence: TGTGCCAGCAGCCCCCGGGTAGCTCCCAAGGAGCAGTTCTTC. Its translation is CASSPRVAPKEQFF.

This clonotype showed up just a few times. The rearrangement uses TRBV20-1 and TRBJ2-7, with 10 bases lining up with TRBD1. Germline lookup yields CDR1 DFQATT and CDR2 SNEGSKA (reference sequence). The CDR3 is made up of 15 amino acids. Losses at the gene ends were 6 bases for V and 3 bases for J; bases not matched to a gene: 11. The CDR3 loop is CSAAVTGGDLYEQYF. In DNA form, the CDR3 reads TGCAGTGCGGCTGTGACAGGGGGCGATCTCTACGAGCAGTACTTC.

This clonotype was seen more than once but under ten times. The J gene is TRBJ1-1, the V gene TRBV4-1, with 9 bases that match TRBD1. J was trimmed by 1 base and V by 2 bases; bases with no gene match: 5. The CDR3 has 16 amino acids. CDR1 is MGHRA and CDR2 is YSYEKL in the germline V gene. The CDR3 here is CASSQKQGARNTEAFF. The CDR3 bases are TGCGCCAGCAGCCAAAAACAGGGGGCTCGGAACACTGAAGCTTTCTTT.

In its sample, this clonotype was seen a few times. The chain combines TRBV11-2 with TRBJ2-1; TRBD2 is a possible D gene (5 bases). V lost 1 base, J lost 3 bases, and 10 bases lay in between. Germline V gene sequence: CDR1 SGHAT, CDR2 FQNNGV. The CDR3 spans 15 residues. The CDR3 reads CASSLGRDYYNEQFF. CDR3 coding DNA: TGTGCCAGCAGCTTAGGAAGAGACTACTACAATGAGCAGTTCTTC.

This clonotype showed up just a few times. This chain connects TRBV28 to TRBJ2-2; D tentatively fits TRBD1 or TRBD2 (5 bases each). Germline V gene data show CDR1 as MDHEN and CDR2 as SYDVKM. The ends were cut back, 7 bases at V and 6 bases at J, with 15 bases in the middle. CDR3 size: 14 residues. The CDR3 nucleotides are TGTGCCAGCATTTACCTCCAGGGAGCCGGGGAGCTGTTTTTT. Translated, it gives CASIYLQGAGELFF.

The J gene is TRBJ1-5, the V gene TRBV6-5; D unresolved. The CDR3 covers 17 residues. V shed 6 bases and J shed 2 bases, with 20 bases lying between them. The germline CDR1 and CDR2 sequences are MNHEY and SVGAGI. CDR3 region: CASSPLPGVEGNQPQHF. CDR3 bases: TGTGCCAGCAGCCCACTTCCGGGAGTCGAAGGCAATCAGCCCCAGCATTTT.

This clonotype was found a few times. The genes are TRBV7-9 and TRBJ2-1; 9 nucleotides align to TRBD2. V lost 5 bases to trimming and J lost 5 bases; unmatched junction nucleotides: 10. From germline, CDR1 is SEHNR and CDR2 FQNEAQ (reference sequence). This CDR3 is built from 16 residues. The CDR3 is CASSPWGAGGNNEQFF. The CDR3 DNA follows: TGTGCCAGCAGCCCGTGGGGAGCGGGAGGCAACAATGAGCAGTTCTTC.

This clonotype was observed a handful of times. This sequence joins TRBV10-3 and TRBJ2-1; D not certain. Germline CDR1 reads ENHRY; CDR2 reads SYGVKD. The length of the CDR3 is 16 residues. V lost 0 bases, J lost 8 bases, and 17 bases lay in between. CDR3 region: CAISESSSAARDEQFF. The CDR3 DNA reads TGTGCCATCAGTGAGTCTTCGTCGGCCGCAAGGGATGAGCAGTTCTTC.

The J gene is TRBJ1-1, the V gene TRBV7-8; D might be TRBD1 (5 bases). From germline, CDR1 is SGHVS and CDR2 FQNEAQ. The CDR3 contains 14 residues. Trimming took 1 base from V and 6 from J, leaving 12 bases between them. CDR3 residues: CASSLGGRRPEAFF. The CDR3 DNA reads as TGTGCCAGCAGCTTAGGGGGGAGGAGGCCTGAAGCTTTCTTT. Together with reference TRBV7-8 and TRBJ1-1, the CDR3 gives the full variable domain: GAGVSQSPRYKVAKRGQDVALRCDPISGHVSLFWYQQALGQGPEFLTYFQNEAQLDKSGLPSDRFFAERPEGSVSTLKIQRTQQEDSAVYLCASSLGGRRPEAFFGQGTRLTVV.

The chain is built from TRBV7-6 and TRBJ1-3; maybe TRBD1 (6 bases). CDR1 and CDR2 (germline): SGHVS, FNYEAQ. The V gene lost 2 bases and the J gene lost 0 bases, with 14 bases spanning the gap. This CDR3 has 17 amino acids. The CDR3 reads CASSLNRASYSGNTIYF. The CDR3 DNA reads as TGTGCCAGCAGCTTAAACAGGGCCTCATACTCTGGAAACACCATATATTTT.

This clonotype was observed many times. The chain couples TRBV7-3 to TRBJ2-1, with 13 bases aligning to TRBD2. The CDR3 extends over 21 amino acids. Germline lookup yields CDR1 SGHTA and CDR2 FQGTGA. The V and J ends lost 5 bases and 4 bases, in that order; junction bases with no gene match: 20. The CDR3 DNA follows: TGTGCCAGCAGCCCACCCCCGAGGGGTCGGAGGGGACTAGCGGGATACAATGAGCAGTTCTTC. This sequence encodes CASSPPPRGRRGLAGYNEQFF.

This clonotype has more than one count but fewer than ten. The genes are TRBV27 and TRBJ2-1; the D gene is possibly TRBD1 (6 bases). CDR3 length equals 18 residues. V lost 2 bases and J 2 bases, leaving 19 bases between the germline ends. Germline CDR1 MNHEY, CDR2 SMNVEV (reference sequence). Written as DNA, the CDR3 is TGTGCCAGCAGTTTAAAATCTACTGGGGGCTACACCTACAATGAGCAGTTCTTC. This gives the protein CASSLKSTGGYTYNEQFF.

The CDR3 nucleotides are TGCGCCAGCAGCTTGGGGGACAGGGTCACCAGCTACTATGGCTACACCTTC. Its translation: CASSLGDRVTSYYGYTF. This rearrangement joins TRBV5-1 to TRBJ1-2, with 9 positions matching TRBD1. The CDR3 is made up of 17 amino acids. The germline CDR1 and CDR2 sequences are SGHRS and YFSETQ. The J segment lost 3 bases and the V segment lost 0 bases, leaving 9 bases of the junction unmatched.

This clonotype was counted between two and nine times. The chain joins TRBV7-6 to TRBJ2-3; D is unresolved. The CDR3 has 15 residues. The germline V and J ends were trimmed by 5 bases and 0 bases, with 12 bases remaining between them. From germline, CDR1 is SGHVS and CDR2 FNYEAQ. CDR3 sequence: CASSLGLTSTDTQYF. CDR3 DNA: TGTGCCAGCAGCCTTGGTTTGACCAGCACAGATACGCAGTATTTT.

As to this clonotype: Germline and junction disagree at one end, which may indicate a read error. This sequence joins TRBV11-2 and TRBJ2-1; D uncertain. This CDR3 has 14 residues. Germline values: CDR1 SGHAT, CDR2 FQNNGV. CDR3 loop: CASSPSSYYNEQFF. As DNA, the CDR3 is TGTGCAAGCAGCCCCTCAAGCTACTACAATGAGCAGTTCTTC. The entire variable domain, with the rest obtained from reference TRBV11-2 and TRBJ2-1, is as follows: EAGVAQSPRYKIIEKRQSVAFWCNPISGHATLYWYQQILGQGPKLLIQFQNNGVVDDSQLPKDRFSAERLKGVDSTLKIQPAKLEDSAVYLCASSPSSYYNEQFFGPGTRLTVL.

V gene TRBV2 combines with J gene TRBJ1-5; 9 nucleotides agree with TRBD1. The CDR3 runs 16 residues. Trimming removed 10 bases from V and 0 bases from J; junction bases left unmatched: 10. Germline lookup yields CDR1 SNHLY and CDR2 FYNNEI. Here the CDR3 reads CATGTGQGYSNQPQHF. CDR3 DNA: TGTGCCACCGGGACAGGGCAAGGCTATAGCAATCAGCCCCAGCATTTT.

The rearrangement uses TRBV27 and TRBJ2-1; D possibly uses TRBD1 or TRBD2 (5 bases each). The CDR3 covers 16 residues. V dropped 6 bases and J dropped 2 bases, with 17 bases sitting between them. Germline loops: CDR1 MNHEY, CDR2 SMNVEV (reference sequence). The CDR3, as DNA: TGTGCCAGCAGACTAGACCCGGGGCCTACCTACAATGAGCAGTTCTTC. Protein product: CASRLDPGPTYNEQFF.

This rearrangement joins TRBV6-1 to TRBJ1-2, with D perhaps matching TRBD1 (5 bases). This CDR3 is built from 14 residues. Germline V gene data show CDR1 as MNHNS and CDR2 as SASEGT. V was clipped by 5 bases and J by 2 bases, with 12 bases between them. The CDR3 DNA is TGTGCCAGCAGTTTCCGGGACGCCAACTATGGCTACACCTTC. Translated, it gives CASSFRDANYGYTF.

The chain links TRBV7-9 to TRBJ2-1; no clear D gene. Trimming took 5 bases from V and 8 from J, leaving 7 bases between them. The CDR3 has 11 amino acids. From germline, CDR1 is SEHNR and CDR2 FQNEAQ (reference sequence). The CDR3 DNA reads TGTGCCAGCAGCCGTAAGGATGAGCAGTTCTTC. Translation: CASSRKDEQFF.

The chain joins TRBV7-6 to TRBJ2-7; no clear D. Germline-derived CDR1 and CDR2 are SGHVS and FNYEAQ. The CDR3 spans 14 residues. The V end lost 4 bases, the J end lost 2 bases, and 12 bases lay between the germline ends. CDR3 sequence: CASSSLYAPYEQYF. The CDR3 nucleotides read TGTGCCAGCAGCTCTCTGTACGCGCCCTACGAGCAGTACTTC.

The chain uses TRBV29-1 and TRBJ1-2, with 7 bases that match TRBD1. Trimming at V came to 7 bases and at J to 3 bases, leaving 8 bases not matched to a gene. Germline loops: CDR1 SQVTM, CDR2 ANQGSEA. CDR3 length: 13 residues. The DNA of the CDR3 is TGCAGCGCTTGGACAGGAGAATACTATGGCTACACCTTC. Its translation: CSAWTGEYYGYTF.

This clonotype has just one count. The genes are TRBV4-1 and TRBJ2-2; D is ambiguous. Trimming removed 1 base at V and 8 bases at J, with 8 bases between. The CDR3 has 13 residues. From germline, CDR1 is MGHRA and CDR2 YSYEKL. CDR3 sequence (DNA): TGCGCCAGCAGCCAAGCCAAGGCAGGGGAGCTGTTTTTT. It is translated as CASSQAKAGELFF.

This clonotype was recorded many times. The V and J genes are TRBV7-2 and TRBJ2-7; 9 bases align to TRBD1. The germline V gene encodes CDR1 SGHTA and CDR2 FQGNSA. The CDR3 extends over 15 amino acids. With 4 bases clipped from V and 5 bases from J, the junction kept 9 bases outside the gene matches. CDR3 loop: CASSSHRDRVHEQYF. The CDR3 DNA is TGTGCCAGCAGCTCGCACCGGGACAGGGTCCACGAGCAGTACTTC.

This chain joins TRBV20-1 and TRBJ2-7; TRBD2 aligns across 8 bases. The V and J ends lost 0 bases and 0 bases, in that order; junction bases with no gene match: 4. Germline V gives CDR1 DFQATT, CDR2 SNEGSKA (reference sequence). The CDR3 loop spans 15 amino acids. The CDR3 region is CSARDLGTSSYEQYF. The CDR3 DNA follows: TGCAGTGCTAGAGATCTCGGGACTAGCTCCTACGAGCAGTACTTC.